These T cell receptor beta chains were read from a single sample in a study of metastatic and nonmetastatic thyroid tumors. Using MiXCR, TCRdb re-called clones from the PCR reads. Of roughly 15,000 clones listed, about 23% are singletons. Material for sequencing was blood. Every receptor here comes from a male donor with papillary thyroid cancer or a benign thyroid nodule (not recorded which). Some clones in this sample may be carry-over from other donors' samples. CDR3s include the opening cysteine and the closing phenylalanine or tryptophan.

CDR3aa | v_gene
CSASGLAGGETGELFF | TRBV20-1
CASSRYHEQYF | TRBV25-1
CASSLDDSRLYEQYF | TRBV5-1
CASSLEAGGWYQETQYF | TRBV11-2
CASRLTSVSGNTIYF | TRBV6-1
CAIKTGDITNYGYTF | TRBV10-3
CVSSSGGQQTQHF | TRBV28
CASSEARTGSNEQFF | TRBV6-1
CASSFGRGQETQYF | TRBV7-2
CASSRPPGASGGEETQYF | TRBV11-3
CSARQGVNEQYF | TRBV20-1
CASSQENSGGYTF | TRBV3-1
CASSADRLTTNEKLFF | TRBV2
CATSEAGEAFF | TRBV24-1
CSARTANTGELFF | TRBV20-1
CASSPTSGVTDTQYF | TRBV3-1
CASSPDRGAETQYF | TRBV5-5
CATSRDSTGYNEQFF | TRBV15
CASRGGGRGYGYTF | TRBV6-1
CASTFEGPTYGYTF | TRBV5-1